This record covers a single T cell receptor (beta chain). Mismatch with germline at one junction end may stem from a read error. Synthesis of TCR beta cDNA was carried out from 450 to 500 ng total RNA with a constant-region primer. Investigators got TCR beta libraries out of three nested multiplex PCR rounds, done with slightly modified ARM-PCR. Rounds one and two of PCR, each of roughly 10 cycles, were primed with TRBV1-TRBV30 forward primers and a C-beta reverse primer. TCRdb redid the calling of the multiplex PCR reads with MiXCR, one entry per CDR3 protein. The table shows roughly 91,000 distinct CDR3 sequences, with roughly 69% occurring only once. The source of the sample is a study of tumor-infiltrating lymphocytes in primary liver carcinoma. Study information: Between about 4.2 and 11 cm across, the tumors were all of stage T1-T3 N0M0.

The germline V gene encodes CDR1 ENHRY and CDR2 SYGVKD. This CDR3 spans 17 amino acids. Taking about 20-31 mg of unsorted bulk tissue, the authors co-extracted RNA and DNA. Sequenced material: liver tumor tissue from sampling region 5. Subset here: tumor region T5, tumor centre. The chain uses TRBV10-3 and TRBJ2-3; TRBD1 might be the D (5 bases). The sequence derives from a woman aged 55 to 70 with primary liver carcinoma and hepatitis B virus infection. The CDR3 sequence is CAISESRLQGERDTLYF. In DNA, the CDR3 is TGTGCCATCAGTGAGTCCCGCTTGCAAGGGGAACGAGATACGCTGTATTTT.